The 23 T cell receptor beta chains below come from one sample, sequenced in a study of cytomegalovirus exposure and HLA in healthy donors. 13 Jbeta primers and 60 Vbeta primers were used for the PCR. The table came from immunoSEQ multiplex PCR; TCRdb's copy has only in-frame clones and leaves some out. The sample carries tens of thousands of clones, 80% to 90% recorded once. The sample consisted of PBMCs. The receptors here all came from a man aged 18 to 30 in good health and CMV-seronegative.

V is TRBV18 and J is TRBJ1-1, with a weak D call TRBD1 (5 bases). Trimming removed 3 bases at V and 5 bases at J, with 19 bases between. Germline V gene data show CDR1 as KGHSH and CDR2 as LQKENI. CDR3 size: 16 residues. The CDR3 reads CASSPGQNPGGTEAFF. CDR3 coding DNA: TGTGCCAGCTCACCGGGCCAAAATCCCGGGGGTACTGAAGCTTTCTTT.

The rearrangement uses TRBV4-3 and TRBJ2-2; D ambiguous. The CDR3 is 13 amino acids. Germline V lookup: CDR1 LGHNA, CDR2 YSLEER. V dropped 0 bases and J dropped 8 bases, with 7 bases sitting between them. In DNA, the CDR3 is TGCGCCAGCAGCCAAGAGGTGGAGGGGGAGCTGTTTTTT. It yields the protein CASSQEVEGELFF.

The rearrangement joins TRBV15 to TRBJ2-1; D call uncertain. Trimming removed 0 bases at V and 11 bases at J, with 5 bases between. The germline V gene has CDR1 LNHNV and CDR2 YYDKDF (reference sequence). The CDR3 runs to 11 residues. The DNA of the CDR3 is TGTGCCACCAGCAGAGATTGTAAGCAGTTCTTC. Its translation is CATSRDCKQFF.

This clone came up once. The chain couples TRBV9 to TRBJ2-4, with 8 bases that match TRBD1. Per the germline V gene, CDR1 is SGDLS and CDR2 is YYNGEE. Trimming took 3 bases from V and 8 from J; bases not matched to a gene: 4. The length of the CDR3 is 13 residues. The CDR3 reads CASSAQGAYIQYF. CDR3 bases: TGTGCCAGCAGCGCTCAGGGGGCTTACATTCAGTACTTC.

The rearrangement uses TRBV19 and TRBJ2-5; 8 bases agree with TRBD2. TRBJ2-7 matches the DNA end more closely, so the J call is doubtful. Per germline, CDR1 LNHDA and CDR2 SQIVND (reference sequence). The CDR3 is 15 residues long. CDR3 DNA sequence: TGTGCCAGTAGTGTGCGGGGGGAACCCTCCTACGAGCAGTACTTC. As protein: CASSVRGEPSYEQYF.

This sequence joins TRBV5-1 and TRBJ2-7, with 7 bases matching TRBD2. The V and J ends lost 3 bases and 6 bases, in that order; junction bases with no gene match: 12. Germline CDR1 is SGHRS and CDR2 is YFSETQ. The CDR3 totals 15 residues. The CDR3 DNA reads TGCGCCAGCAGCTCCACAGGAACTCCGGGAGGCGAGCAGTACTTC. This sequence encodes CASSSTGTPGGEQYF.

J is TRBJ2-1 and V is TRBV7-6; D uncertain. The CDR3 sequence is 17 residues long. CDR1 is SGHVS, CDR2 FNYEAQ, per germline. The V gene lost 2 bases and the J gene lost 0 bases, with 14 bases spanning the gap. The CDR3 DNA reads TGTGCCAGCAGCTTAAATATTCCCACGAGCTCCTACAATGAGCAGTTCTTC. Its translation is CASSLNIPTSSYNEQFF.

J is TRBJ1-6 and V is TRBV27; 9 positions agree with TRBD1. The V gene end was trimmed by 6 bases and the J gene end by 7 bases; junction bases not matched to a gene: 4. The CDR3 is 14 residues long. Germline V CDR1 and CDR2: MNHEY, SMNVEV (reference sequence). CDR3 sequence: CASRGDRVNSPLHF. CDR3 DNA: TGTGCCAGCAGGGGGGACAGGGTCAATTCACCCCTCCACTTT.

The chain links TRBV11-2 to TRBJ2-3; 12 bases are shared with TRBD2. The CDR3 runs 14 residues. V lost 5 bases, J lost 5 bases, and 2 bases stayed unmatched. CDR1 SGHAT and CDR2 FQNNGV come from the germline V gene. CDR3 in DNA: TGTGCCAGCAGCGAGGGACTAGCGGGAGATACGCAGTATTTT. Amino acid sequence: CASSEGLAGDTQYF. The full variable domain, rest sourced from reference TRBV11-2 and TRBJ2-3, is EAGVAQSPRYKIIEKRQSVAFWCNPISGHATLYWYQQILGQGPKLLIQFQNNGVVDDSQLPKDRFSAERLKGVDSTLKIQPAKLEDSAVYLCASSEGLAGDTQYFGPGTRLTVL.

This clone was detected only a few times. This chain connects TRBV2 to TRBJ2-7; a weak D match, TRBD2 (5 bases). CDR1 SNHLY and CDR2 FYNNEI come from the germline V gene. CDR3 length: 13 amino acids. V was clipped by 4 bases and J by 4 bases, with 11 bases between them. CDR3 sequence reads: CASSGLAWYEQYF. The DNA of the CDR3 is TGTGCCAGCAGTGGTTTAGCGTGGTACGAGCAGTACTTC. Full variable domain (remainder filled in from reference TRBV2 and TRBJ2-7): EPEVTQTPSHQVTQMGQEVILRCVPISNHLYFYWYRQILGQKVEFLVSFYNNEISEKSEIFDDQFSVERPDGSNFTLKIRSTKLEDSAMYFCASSGLAWYEQYFGPGTRLTVT.

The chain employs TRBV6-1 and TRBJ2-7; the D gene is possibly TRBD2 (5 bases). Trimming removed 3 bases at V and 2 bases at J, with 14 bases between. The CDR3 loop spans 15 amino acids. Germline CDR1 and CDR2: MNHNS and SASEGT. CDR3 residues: CASSDGPSRTYEQYF. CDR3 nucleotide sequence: TGTGCCAGCAGTGACGGTCCTAGCCGAACCTACGAGCAGTACTTC.

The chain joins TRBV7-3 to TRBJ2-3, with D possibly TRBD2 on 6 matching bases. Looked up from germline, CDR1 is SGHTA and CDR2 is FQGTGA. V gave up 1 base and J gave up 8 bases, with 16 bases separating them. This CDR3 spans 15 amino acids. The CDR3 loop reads CASSLIDSKGGTQYF. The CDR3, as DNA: TGTGCCAGCAGCTTAATAGACTCCAAGGGAGGTACGCAGTATTTT.

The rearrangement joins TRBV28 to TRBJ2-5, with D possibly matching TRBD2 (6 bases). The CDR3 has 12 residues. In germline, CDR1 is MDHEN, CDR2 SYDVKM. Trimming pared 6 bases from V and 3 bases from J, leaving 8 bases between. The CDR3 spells CASRLAKETQYF. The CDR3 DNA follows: TGTGCCAGCAGGCTAGCGAAAGAGACCCAGTACTTC. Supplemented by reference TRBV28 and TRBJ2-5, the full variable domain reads DVKVTQSSRYLVKRTGEKVFLECVQDMDHENMFWYRQDPGLGLRLIYFSYDVKMKEKGDIPEGYSVSREKKERFSLILESASTNQTSMYLCASRLAKETQYFGPGTRLLVL.

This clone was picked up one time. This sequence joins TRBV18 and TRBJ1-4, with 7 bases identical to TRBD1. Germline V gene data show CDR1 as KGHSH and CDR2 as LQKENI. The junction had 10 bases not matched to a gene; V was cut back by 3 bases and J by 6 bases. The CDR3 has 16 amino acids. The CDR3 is CASSPVGQVRHEKLFF. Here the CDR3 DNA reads TGTGCCAGCTCACCCGTCGGACAGGTCAGACATGAAAAACTGTTTTTT.

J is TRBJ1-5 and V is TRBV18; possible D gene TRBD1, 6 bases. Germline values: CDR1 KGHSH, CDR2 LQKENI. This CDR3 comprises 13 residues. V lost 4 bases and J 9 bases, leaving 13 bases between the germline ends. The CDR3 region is CASSRTDQGPQHF. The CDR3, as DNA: TGTGCCAGCTCACGGACAGACCAAGGGCCCCAGCATTTT. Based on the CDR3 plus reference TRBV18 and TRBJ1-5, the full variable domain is NAGVMQNPRHLVRRRGQEARLRCSPMKGHSHVYWYRQLPEEGLKFMVYLQKENIIDESGMPKERFSAEFPKEGPSILRIQQVVRGDSAAYFCASSRTDQGPQHFGDGTRLSIL.

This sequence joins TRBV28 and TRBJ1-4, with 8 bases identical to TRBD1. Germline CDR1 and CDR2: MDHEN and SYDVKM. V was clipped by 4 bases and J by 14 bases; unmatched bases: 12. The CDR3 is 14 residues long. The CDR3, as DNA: TGTGCCAGCAGTTACGGGGACAGGCATACCGGCCTGTTTTTT. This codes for CASSYGDRHTGLFF. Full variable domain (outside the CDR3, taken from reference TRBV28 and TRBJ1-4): DVKVTQSSRYLVKRTGEKVFLECVQDMDHENMFWYRQDPGLGLRLIYFSYDVKMKEKGDIPEGYSVSREKKERFSLILESASTNQTSMYLCASSYGDRHTGLFFGSGTQLSVL.

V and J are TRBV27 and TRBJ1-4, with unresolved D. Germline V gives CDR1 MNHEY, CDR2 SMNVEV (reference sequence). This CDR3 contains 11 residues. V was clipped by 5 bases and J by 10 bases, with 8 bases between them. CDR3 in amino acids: CASSENGKLFF. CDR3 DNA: TGTGCCAGCAGTGAGAACGGAAAACTGTTTTTT.

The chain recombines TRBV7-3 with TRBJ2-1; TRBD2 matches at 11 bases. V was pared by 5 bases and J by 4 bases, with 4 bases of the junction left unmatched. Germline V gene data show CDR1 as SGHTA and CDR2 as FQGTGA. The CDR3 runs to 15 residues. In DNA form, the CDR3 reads TGTGCCAGCAGCCTACTAGCGGGAGCTTACAATGAGCAGTTCTTC. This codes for CASSLLAGAYNEQFF.

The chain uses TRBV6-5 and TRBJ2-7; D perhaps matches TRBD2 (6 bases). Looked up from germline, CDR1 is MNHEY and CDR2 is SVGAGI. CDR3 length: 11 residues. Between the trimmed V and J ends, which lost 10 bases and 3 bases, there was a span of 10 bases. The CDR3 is CATGSRYEQYF. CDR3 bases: TGTGCCACCGGGAGTCGCTACGAGCAGTACTTC.

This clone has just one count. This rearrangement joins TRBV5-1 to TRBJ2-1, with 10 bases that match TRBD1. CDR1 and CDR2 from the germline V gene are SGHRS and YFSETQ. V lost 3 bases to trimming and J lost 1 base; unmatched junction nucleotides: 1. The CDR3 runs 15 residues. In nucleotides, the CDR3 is TGCGCCAGCAGCTCGGGACAGGGGTCCTACAATGAGCAGTTCTTC. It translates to CASSSGQGSYNEQFF. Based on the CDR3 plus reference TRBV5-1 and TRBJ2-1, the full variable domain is KAGVTQTPRYLIKTRGQQVTLSCSPISGHRSVSWYQQTPGQGLQFLFEYFSETQRNKGNFPGRFSGRQFSNSRSEMNVSTLELGDSALYLCASSSGQGSYNEQFFGPGTRLTVL.

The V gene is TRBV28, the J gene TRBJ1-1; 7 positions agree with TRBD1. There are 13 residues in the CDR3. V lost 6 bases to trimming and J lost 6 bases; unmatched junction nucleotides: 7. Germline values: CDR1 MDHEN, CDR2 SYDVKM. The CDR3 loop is CASSRQGGAEAFF. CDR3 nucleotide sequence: TGTGCCAGCAGCCGACAGGGAGGAGCTGAAGCTTTCTTT.

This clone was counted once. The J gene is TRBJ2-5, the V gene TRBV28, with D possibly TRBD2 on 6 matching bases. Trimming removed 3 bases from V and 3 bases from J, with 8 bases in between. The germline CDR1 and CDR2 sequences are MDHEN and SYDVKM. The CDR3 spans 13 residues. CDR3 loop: CASSFGGKETQYF. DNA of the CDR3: TGTGCCAGCAGTTTTGGGGGGAAAGAGACCCAGTACTTC. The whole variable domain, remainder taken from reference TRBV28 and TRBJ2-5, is DVKVTQSSRYLVKRTGEKVFLECVQDMDHENMFWYRQDPGLGLRLIYFSYDVKMKEKGDIPEGYSVSREKKERFSLILESASTNQTSMYLCASSFGGKETQYFGPGTRLLVL.

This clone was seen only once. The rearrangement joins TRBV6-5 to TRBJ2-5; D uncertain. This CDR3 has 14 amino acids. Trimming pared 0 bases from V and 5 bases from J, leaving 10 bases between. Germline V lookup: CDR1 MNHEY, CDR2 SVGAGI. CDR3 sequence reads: CASSYSTRRETQYF. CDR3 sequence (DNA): TGTGCCAGCAGTTACTCGACTCGCCGGGAGACCCAGTACTTC.